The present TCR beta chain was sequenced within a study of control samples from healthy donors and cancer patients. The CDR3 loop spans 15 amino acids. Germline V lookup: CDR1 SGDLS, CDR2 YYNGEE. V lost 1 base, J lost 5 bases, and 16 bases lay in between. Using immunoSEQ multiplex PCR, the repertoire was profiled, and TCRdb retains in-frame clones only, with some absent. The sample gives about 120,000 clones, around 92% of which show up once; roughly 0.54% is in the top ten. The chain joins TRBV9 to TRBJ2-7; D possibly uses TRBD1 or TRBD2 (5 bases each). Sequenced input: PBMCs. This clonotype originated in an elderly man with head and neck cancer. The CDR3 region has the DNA TGTGCCAGCAGCGTAAGTGGAGATTTGGGACACGAGCAGTACTTC. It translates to CASSVSGDLGHEQYF. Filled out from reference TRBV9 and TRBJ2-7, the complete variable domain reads DSGVTQTPKHLITATGQRVTLRCSPRSGDLSVYWYQQSLDQGLQFLIQYYNGEERAKGNILERFSAQQFPDLHSELNLSSLELGDSALYFCASSVSGDLGHEQYFGPGTRLTVT.